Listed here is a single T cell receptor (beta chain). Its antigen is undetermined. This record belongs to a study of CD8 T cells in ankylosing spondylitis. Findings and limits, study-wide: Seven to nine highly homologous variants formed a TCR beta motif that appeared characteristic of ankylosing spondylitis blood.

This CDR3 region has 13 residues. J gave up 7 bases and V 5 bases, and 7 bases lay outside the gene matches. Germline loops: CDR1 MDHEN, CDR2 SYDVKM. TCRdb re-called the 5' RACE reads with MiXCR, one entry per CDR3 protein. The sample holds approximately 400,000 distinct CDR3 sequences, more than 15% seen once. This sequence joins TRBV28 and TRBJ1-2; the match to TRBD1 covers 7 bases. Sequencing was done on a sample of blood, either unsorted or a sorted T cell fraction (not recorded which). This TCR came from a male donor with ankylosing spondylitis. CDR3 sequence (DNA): TGTGCCAGCAGTCTCCACAGGGGTGGTGGCTACACCTTC. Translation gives CASSLHRGGGYTF.